Listed below are T cell receptor beta chains from one sample, sequenced in a study of CD8+ T cells in alopecia areata. Profiled with immunoSEQ multiplex PCR; TCRdb holds only in-frame clones, not every one. The sample has under 150,000 clones, roughly four fifths seen once. The sequenced sample was CD8+ T cells sorted from blood, obtained at week 4, from a patient treated with tofacitinib. These receptor sequences come from a human donor with alopecia areata. The CDR3 runs from the conserved cysteine through the conserved F or W. D genes are given only for firm matches. Expanded clones are given a class, and other clones once, few, many or no size at all.

size: -
D: -
J: TRBJ2-3
V: TRBV30
DNA: TGTGCCTGGAGTGTACGGACGGTCAGCACAGATACGCAGTATTTT
CDR3: CAWSVRTVSTDTQYF

size: once
D: -
J: TRBJ2-1
V: TRBV5-4
DNA: TGTGCCAGCAGCTTGGGTGGGTTGGGCGTTAACAGGCTGAATGAGCAGTTCTTC
CDR3: CASSLGGLGVNRLNEQFF

size: -
D: -
J: TRBJ2-3
V: TRBV5-6
DNA: TGTGCCAGCAGCTTGGCTGGCGAGAACCCCTCAGATACGCAGTATTTT
CDR3: CASSLAGENPSDTQYF

size: few
D: -
J: TRBJ2-5
V: TRBV7-2
DNA: TGTGCCAGCAGCGGAAGTCTCGGAGAGACCCAGTACTTC
CDR3: CASSGSLGETQYF

size: -
D: -
J: TRBJ2-1
V: TRBV23-1
DNA: TGCGCCAGCAGTCTAAAAGGGGGGGCCGCAGGTTACAATGAGCAGTTCTTC
CDR3: CASSLKGGAAGYNEQFF

size: -
D: -
J: TRBJ2-5
V: TRBV5-1
DNA: TGCGCCAGCAGCTTGGGACCCGGGATACTTAATACCCTCCAAGGGGATAGGCACTTC
CDR3: CASSLGPGILNTLQGDRHF

size: -
D: -
J: TRBJ2-7
V: TRBV19
DNA: TGTGCCCGCCTAAGGCAGGGCGAGCAGTACTTC
CDR3: CARLRQGEQYF

size: few
D: -
J: TRBJ2-7
V: TRBV29-1
DNA: TGCAGCATCATCTCACGGGAAGGCGGGGACGAGCAGTACTTC
CDR3: CSIISREGGDEQYF

size: -
D: -
J: TRBJ1-1
V: TRBV6-5
DNA: TGTGCCAGCAGTTACTCGAGTTGGGGAGGTAACACTGAAGCTTTCTTT
CDR3: CASSYSSWGGNTEAFF

size: -
D: TRBD2
J: TRBJ2-7
V: TRBV12-5
DNA: TGTGCTAGTGGTTTGGTATCGATTAGCGGGTCCTCCTACGAGCAGTACTTC
CDR3: CASGLVSISGSSYEQYF

size: -
D: -
J: TRBJ2-2
V: TRBV12-5
DNA: TGTGCTAGTGGTCCTTCGGACGGGGAGCTGTTTTTT
CDR3: CASGPSDGELFF

size: -
D: TRBD1
J: TRBJ2-5
V: TRBV7-2
DNA: TGTGCCAGCAGCTTCTATCAGGGGGCCGCCGAGACCCAGTACTTC
CDR3: CASSFYQGAAETQYF

size: -
D: TRBD1
J: TRBJ2-3
V: TRBV29-1
DNA: TGCAGCGCCGTTGGACAGGGGGCCGGGGATACGCAGTATTTT
CDR3: CSAVGQGAGDTQYF

size: large
D: -
J: TRBJ2-5
V: TRBV9
DNA: TGTGCCAGCACCCGAGGGGAGACCCAGTACTTC
CDR3: CASTRGETQYF

size: -
D: TRBD1
J: TRBJ2-7
V: TRBV5-6
DNA: TGTGCCAACAGCTCCGGGACAGGGGACTACGAGCAGTACTTC
CDR3: CANSSGTGDYEQYF

size: few
D: -
J: TRBJ2-2
V: TRBV29-1
DNA: TGCAGCGTTGAAGTCCCAGGGGAGGCTACCGGGGAGCTGTTTTTT
CDR3: CSVEVPGEATGELFF

size: -
D: -
J: TRBJ2-7
V: TRBV29-1
DNA: TGCAGCGTGGGGGACGGCGGCTCCTACGAGCAGTACTTC
CDR3: CSVGDGGSYEQYF

size: few
D: -
J: TRBJ2-3
V: TRBV6-5
DNA: TGTGCCAGCAGTTACTCGAGTTCCGGCGGCACAGATACGCAGTATTTT
CDR3: CASSYSSSGGTDTQYF

size: -
D: -
J: TRBJ2-7
V: TRBV4-1
DNA: TGCGCCAGCAGCCAAGTCCCAGATCGATCCTACGAGCAGTACTTC
CDR3: CASSQVPDRSYEQYF

size: -
D: TRBD2
J: TRBJ2-5
V: TRBV10-3
DNA: TGTGCCATCAGTGAGTCCCAGCGGGGGACCCGAGAGACCCAGTACTTC
CDR3: CAISESQRGTRETQYF

size: once
D: -
J: TRBJ2-7
V: TRBV19
DNA: TGTGCCAGTAGTATCTCCACTAGATCCGAGCAGTACTTC
CDR3: CASSISTRSEQYF

size: -
D: -
J: TRBJ2-7
V: TRBV7-2
DNA: TGTGCCAGCAGCTTAGCGCTACTACCTATACACGAGCAGTACTTC
CDR3: CASSLALLPIHEQYF

size: few
D: -
J: TRBJ1-4
V: TRBV4-3
DNA: TGCGCCAGCAGCCACCGGAACTTTAAGGGTGAAAAACTGTTTTTT
CDR3: CASSHRNFKGEKLFF

size: -
D: -
J: TRBJ1-4
V: TRBV25-1
DNA: TGTGCCAGCGGGACCCTTGAAAAACTGTTTTTT
CDR3: CASGTLEKLFF

size: -
D: TRBD1
J: TRBJ1-6
V: TRBV5-5
DNA: TGTGCCAGCAGCGACGGACAGGGGGCTTCACCCCTCCACTTT
CDR3: CASSDGQGASPLHF

size: -
D: -
J: TRBJ1-2
V: TRBV13
DNA: TGTGCCAGCAGCCGTGACAGCCTCCACCCCTATGGCTACACCTTC
CDR3: CASSRDSLHPYGYTF

size: -
D: TRBD1
J: TRBJ2-5
V: TRBV13
DNA: TGTGCCAGCAGCTCCGACAGGGAAGAGACCCAGTACTTC
CDR3: CASSSDREETQYF

size: -
D: TRBD2
J: TRBJ2-5
V: TRBV5-6
DNA: TGTGCCAGCAGCCCGGCGGCTAGCGGGGGGGCCGTGCCCCAGTACTTC
CDR3: CASSPAASGGAVPQYF

size: -
D: -
J: TRBJ2-7
V: TRBV9
DNA: TGTGCCAGCAGCGAGGACGAGGTTGGGAACGAGCAGTACTTC
CDR3: CASSEDEVGNEQYF

size: once
D: -
J: TRBJ1-2
V: TRBV27
DNA: TGTGCCAGCAGTTTGAGGGTCGCGAGCTATGGCTACACCTTC
CDR3: CASSLRVASYGYTF

size: few
D: -
J: TRBJ2-5
V: TRBV7-9
DNA: TGTGCCAGCAGCCCAGTATGGGAGAAAGAGACCCAGTACTTC
CDR3: CASSPVWEKETQYF

size: -
D: TRBD1
J: TRBJ1-2
V: TRBV18
DNA: TGTGCCAGCTCACCACCTCGAGGAGATAGGACAGGAGGCTATGGCTACACCTTC
CDR3: CASSPPRGDRTGGYGYTF

size: -
D: -
J: TRBJ1-5
V: TRBV5-8
DNA: TGTGCCAGCAGCTTTAGGGGGGGCAATCAGCCCCAGCATTTT
CDR3: CASSFRGGNQPQHF

size: -
D: TRBD1
J: TRBJ2-3
V: TRBV29-1
DNA: TGCAGCGTTTTGGACAGGCTGGCAGATACGCAGTATTTT
CDR3: CSVLDRLADTQYF

size: once
D: TRBD2
J: TRBJ2-3
V: TRBV4-1
DNA: TGCGCCAGCAGCCAAGGGGGGGGTCCCACAGATACGCAGTATTTT
CDR3: CASSQGGGPTDTQYF

size: -
D: -
J: TRBJ2-3
V: TRBV13
DNA: TGTGCCAGCAGCCTCCGATCGAATACGCAGTATTTT
CDR3: CASSLRSNTQYF

size: -
D: -
J: TRBJ1-4
V: TRBV11-3
DNA: TGTGCCAGCAGCCGGGACGGTAATGAAAAACTGTTTTTT
CDR3: CASSRDGNEKLFF

size: few
D: -
J: TRBJ2-1
V: TRBV4-1
DNA: TGCGCCAGCAGCCAAGGGACATACAATGAGCAGTTCTTC
CDR3: CASSQGTYNEQFF

size: -
D: TRBD1
J: TRBJ2-1
V: TRBV4-2
DNA: TGTGCCAGCAGCCGCCGGACAGGGGGGGATGAGCAGTTCTTC
CDR3: CASSRRTGGDEQFF

size: -
D: TRBD1
J: TRBJ1-1
V: TRBV4-1
DNA: TGCGCCAGCAGCCAAGATCGGGACAGGGGAAACACTGAAGCTTTCTTT
CDR3: CASSQDRDRGNTEAFF

size: -
D: -
J: TRBJ1-1
V: TRBV4-3
DNA: TGCGCCAGCAGACCAAGTTACCACTTGGACACTGAAGCTTTCTTT
CDR3: CASRPSYHLDTEAFF

size: -
D: -
J: TRBJ1-1
V: TRBV10-3
DNA: TGTGCCATCAGTGAAATGGGGAACACTGAAGCTTTCTTT
CDR3: CAISEMGNTEAFF

size: -
D: -
J: TRBJ2-7
V: TRBV7-3
DNA: TGTGCCAGCAGTCTAGACGGAGGAGGTACCTACGAGCAGTACTTC
CDR3: CASSLDGGGTYEQYF

size: -
D: -
J: TRBJ1-2
V: TRBV29-1
DNA: TGCAGCGTTGCCCTAGGCGAAGACCTCTATGGCTACACCTTC
CDR3: CSVALGEDLYGYTF

size: -
D: -
J: TRBJ1-1
V: TRBV19
DNA: TGTGCCAGTATCTCCGGGGCGACTGAAGCTTTCTTT
CDR3: CASISGATEAFF

size: -
D: -
J: TRBJ2-5
V: TRBV5-6
DNA: TGTGCCAGCAGCTTAATCGGCGGCAGGCGCCAAGAGACCCAGTACTTC
CDR3: CASSLIGGRRQETQYF

size: few
D: -
J: TRBJ2-2
V: TRBV6-5
DNA: TGTGCCAGCAGTCCCTCCAGCGCAGCCGGGGAGCTGTTTTTT
CDR3: CASSPSSAAGELFF

size: -
D: -
J: TRBJ2-3
V: TRBV30
DNA: TGTGCCTGGAGTGGGGTGCCAGATACGCAGTATTTT
CDR3: CAWSGVPDTQYF

size: -
D: -
J: TRBJ1-1
V: TRBV5-6
DNA: TGTGCCAGCAGCTTCGTAAACAGGGATGATTCCACTGAAGCTTTCTTT
CDR3: CASSFVNRDDSTEAFF

size: -
D: -
J: TRBJ2-7
V: TRBV27
DNA: TGTGCCAGCAGTTTAACCGGTGGATCTTCCTACGAGCAGTACTTC
CDR3: CASSLTGGSSYEQYF

size: -
D: -
J: TRBJ2-1
V: TRBV7-2
DNA: TGTGCCAGCAGCTTATCTCTGGGGCCCTCTTACAATGAGCAGTTCTTC
CDR3: CASSLSLGPSYNEQFF

size: -
D: TRBD2
J: TRBJ2-5
V: TRBV5-1
DNA: TGCGCCAGCAGCTTTACACTGACTAGCGGGGAAGAGACCCAGTACTTC
CDR3: CASSFTLTSGEETQYF

size: -
D: -
J: TRBJ2-1
V: TRBV29-1
DNA: TGCAGCGTTGAAGGGGGCGACCAGCCCTACAATGAGCAGTTCTTC
CDR3: CSVEGGDQPYNEQFF

size: -
D: -
J: TRBJ1-2
V: TRBV9
DNA: TGTGCCAGCAGCGTAGGAAGTACCGGTGGCTATGGCTACACCTTC
CDR3: CASSVGSTGGYGYTF